This T cell receptor (beta chain) was obtained from a study of CD8+ T cells in alopecia areata. Study details: Severity of treated patients was scored by affected scalp percentage.

Treatment specified: oral pan-JAK inhibitor, 5-10 mg twice daily. Peripheral blood, together with lesional scalp punch biopsies, was collected from alopecia areata patients. CDR3 size: 11 residues. Per the germline V gene, CDR1 is DFQATT and CDR2 is SNEGSKA (reference sequence). V lost 5 bases and J 0 bases, leaving 4 bases between the germline ends. Once RNA had been extracted, it was reverse transcribed into cDNA to act as the sequencing template. Profiling relied on immunoSEQ multiplex PCR, and the TCRdb table lists in-frame clones only, not all of them. Of some 200,000 clones detected, less than 45% appear once; the ten largest clones hold 2.6%.

The receptor was isolated from a human donor with alopecia areata. The chain links TRBV20-1 to TRBJ1-1; D not resolved. The sample in question was CD4+ T cells sorted from blood, obtained between weeks 36 and 40, from a patient treated with tofacitinib. The CDR3 DNA sequence: TGCAGTGCTGTCGTGAACACTGAAGCTTTCTTT. It yields the protein CSAVVNTEAFF.